Included here is one T cell receptor beta chain sequence, with context. V lost 3 bases, J lost 6 bases, and 11 bases stayed unmatched. The CDR3 runs to 17 residues. Germline CDR1 SGHTA, CDR2 FQGNSA. The data were obtained in a study of blood T cell repertoires in COVID-19. Study information: Both acute and convalescent COVID-19 samples were obtained from the United States, Italy and Spain. T cells, B-cell-depleted T cells, or PBMCs provided the cDNA or gDNA that served as material.

Repertoires were generated with immunoSEQ multiplex PCR, while TCRdb's copy carries only in-frame clones and drops some. The sample consists of 120,000 or so clones, approximately 71% of them appearing once. The source is a woman between 65 and 79 years old with acute or convalescent COVID-19. Sample: peripheral blood. The chain couples TRBV7-2 to TRBJ2-1; 10 bases are shared with TRBD1. This chain's CDR3 is CASSFFPSGTGVNEQFF. CDR3 coding DNA: TGTGCCAGCAGCTTTTTCCCTTCCGGGACAGGGGTCAATGAGCAGTTCTTC.